This T cell receptor beta chain was profiled in a study of T cell repertoires in aging, cancer and after chemotherapy. Findings and limits, study-wide: Compared with age-matched healthy donors, untreated hematological or solid cancer patients showed higher blood TCR clonality.

As regards this clonotype: Its antigen is unidentified.

The V end was cut by 3 bases, the J end by 0 bases, with 6 bases between. The CDR3 contains 13 residues. Germline CDR1 and CDR2: SGHAT and FQNNGV. TCR beta rearrangements were amplified from peripheral blood genomic DNA. Rearranged V-D-J TRB sequences were amplified with a mixed TRB-A/B primer pool. Using its own MiXCR run on the multiplex PCR reads, TCRdb lists one record per CDR3 protein. The sample includes over 4,500 distinct CDR3 sequences, 45% to 60% of them seen just once. Specimen: blood. The clonotype was recovered from a human donor in good health. The J gene is TRBJ2-7, the V gene TRBV11-2; D is unclear. The CDR3 loop reads CASSFEASYEQYF. The CDR3 nucleotides read TGTGCCAGCAGCTTCGAGGCCTCCTACGAGCAGTACTTC.